These 15 T cell receptor beta chains were sequenced from one sample in a study of CD8 T cells in ankylosing spondylitis. TCRdb passed the 5' RACE reads through MiXCR, listing each CDR3 protein once. The sample records tens of thousands of distinct CDR3 sequences, about 6.2% being singletons. The specimen sequenced was synovial fluid, either unsorted or a sorted T cell fraction (not recorded which). The source is a male donor with ankylosing spondylitis.

The chain carries TRBV30 and TRBJ1-1; D unresolved. The CDR3 totals 15 residues. Germline V gene sequence: CDR1 GTSNPN, CDR2 SVGIG (reference sequence). V lost 0 bases and J 2 bases, leaving 13 bases between the germline ends. As DNA, the CDR3 is TGTGCCTGGAGTGTACTGGGGAGCCACAACACTGAAGCTTTCTTT. It translates to CAWSVLGSHNTEAFF.

This clonotype was seen more than once but under ten times. The V call is TRBV19, the J call TRBJ1-5; a weak D match, TRBD1 (5 bases). The CDR3 is 16 residues long. Germline V gene sequence: CDR1 LNHDA, CDR2 SQIVND (reference sequence). V shed 10 bases and J shed 1 base, with 20 bases lying between them. The CDR3 sequence: CATRPRQGQSNQPQHF. In nucleotides, the CDR3 is TGTGCCACCCGCCCGAGGCAGGGTCAAAGCAATCAGCCCCAGCATTTT.

This clonotype was detected only a few times. The CDR3 reads CASSLVTGGANVLTF. Written as DNA, the CDR3 is TGTGCCAGCAGCTTAGTAACAGGTGGGGCCAACGTCCTGACTTTC. The chain has TRBV7-2 and TRBJ2-6; tentative D call: TRBD1 (5 bases). CDR1 is SGHTA and CDR2 is FQGNSA in the germline V gene. V lost 1 base to trimming and J lost 3 bases, with 7 bases between them. The CDR3 is 15 residues long.

This clonotype was seen repeatedly, ten times or more. The chain carries TRBV7-9 and TRBJ2-1, with D perhaps matching TRBD2 (5 bases). Germline V lookup: CDR1 SEHNR, CDR2 FQNEAQ (reference sequence). With 2 bases removed from V and 8 bases from J, the gap between germline ends came to 7 bases. The CDR3 has 12 amino acids. CDR3 sequence: CASSLMGDEQFF. The DNA for the CDR3 is TGTGCCAGCAGCTTAATGGGAGATGAGCAGTTCTTC.

This clonotype was observed a handful of times. The chain joins TRBV19 to TRBJ1-5; possibly TRBD1 for D (6 bases). The CDR3 covers 14 residues. Germline CDR1 and CDR2: LNHDA and SQIVND (reference sequence). The V gene lost 9 bases and the J gene lost 1 base, with 13 bases spanning the gap. CDR3 in DNA: TGTGCCAGCGCGATCACAGGGAGCAATCAGCCCCAGCATTTT. Translated, it gives CASAITGSNQPQHF.

This clonotype was counted many times. The chain is built from TRBV4-1 and TRBJ2-5; D remains ambiguous. The germline V gene encodes CDR1 MGHRA and CDR2 YSYEKL. Trimming left V 4 bases short and J 4 bases short, with 16 bases between. The CDR3 is made up of 15 amino acids. DNA for the CDR3: TGCGCCAGCAGCCCGAATAAAGAGGTTCGAGAGACCCAGTACTTC. It yields the protein CASSPNKEVRETQYF.

This clonotype was recorded at least ten times. The chain has TRBV28 and TRBJ1-2; 12 nucleotides line up with TRBD1. V shed 6 bases, J shed 3 bases, and the junction held 2 bases outside the gene matches. Germline V gene data show CDR1 as MDHEN and CDR2 as SYDVKM. The CDR3 consists of 14 residues. The CDR3 loop reads CASSGTGGDYGYTF. The CDR3 DNA is TGTGCCAGCAGCGGGACAGGGGGCGACTATGGCTACACCTTC.

The V gene is TRBV5-1, the J gene TRBJ2-1; 8 nucleotides align to TRBD1. The CDR3 is made up of 14 amino acids. Per germline, CDR1 SGHRS and CDR2 YFSETQ. J lost 9 bases, V lost 3 bases, and 8 bases had no gene match. Written as DNA, the CDR3 is TGCGCCAGCAGCTCGGGCGGACAGGGCGGTGAGCAGTTCTTC. Translated: CASSSGGQGGEQFF.

The chain has TRBV28 and TRBJ1-1; D might be TRBD1 (5 bases). Germline-derived CDR1 and CDR2 are MDHEN and SYDVKM. The ends were cut back, 6 bases at V and 4 bases at J, with 12 bases in the middle. The CDR3 totals 13 residues. The CDR3 DNA reads TGTGCCAGCAGAGGGGTTTGGGGCACTGAAGCTTTCTTT. This sequence encodes CASRGVWGTEAFF.

This clonotype was observed at least ten times. The gene calls are TRBV6-1 and TRBJ1-1; possible D gene TRBD1, 6 bases. V gave up 6 bases and J gave up 8 bases, with 13 bases separating them. The germline gives CDR1 MNHNS, CDR2 SASEGT. This CDR3 is 12 amino acids long. CDR3 nucleotide sequence: TGTGCCAGCAGCGCACACAGGGTAGAAGCTTTCTTT. Its protein is CASSAHRVEAFF.

This chain connects TRBV20-1 to TRBJ2-1; 12 bases fit TRBD1. The CDR3 sequence is 22 residues long. The germline gives CDR1 DFQATT, CDR2 SNEGSKA (reference sequence). V lost 2 bases, J lost 3 bases, and 23 bases stayed unmatched. The CDR3 loop is CSARSYRPGQGALYTYYNEQFF. In DNA form, the CDR3 reads TGCAGTGCTAGATCCTACCGTCCGGGACAGGGGGCGCTTTATACCTACTACAATGAGCAGTTCTTC.

This clonotype was seen repeatedly, ten times or more. The chain joins TRBV18 to TRBJ2-7, with D perhaps matching TRBD1 (6 bases). Per the germline V gene, CDR1 is KGHSH and CDR2 is LQKENI. V shed 6 bases and J shed 5 bases, with 23 bases lying between them. The CDR3 consists of 16 residues. The CDR3 sequence is CASSPLFQGRLNEQYF. The CDR3, as DNA: TGTGCCAGCTCCCCGCTTTTTCAGGGGCGATTGAACGAGCAGTACTTC.

This clonotype was picked up many times. The chain links TRBV7-2 to TRBJ2-1, with TRBD2 as a possible D gene (6 bases). Per the germline V gene, CDR1 is SGHTA and CDR2 is FQGNSA. The CDR3 runs to 16 residues. Trimming shortened V by 2 bases and J by 3 bases, and 14 bases separated the two germline ends. CDR3 bases: TGTGCCAGCAGCTTAAACTCTGCGGGGATCTACAATGAGCAGTTCTTC. It translates to CASSLNSAGIYNEQFF.

This clonotype has ten or more counts. V is TRBV7-2 and J is TRBJ2-1; D ambiguous. Germline CDR1 is SGHTA and CDR2 is FQGNSA. Trimming removed 4 bases from V and 3 bases from J, with 13 bases in between. This CDR3 comprises 15 residues. CDR3 in amino acids: CASSSNTQDYNEQFF. Written as DNA, the CDR3 is TGTGCCAGCAGCTCCAATACCCAGGACTACAATGAGCAGTTCTTC.

In this sample, this clonotype turned up many times. This rearrangement joins TRBV4-3 to TRBJ2-5; unclear D gene. Trimming removed 0 bases at V and 3 bases at J, with 8 bases between. The CDR3 covers 14 residues. Germline V gene sequence: CDR1 LGHNA, CDR2 YSLEER. Here the CDR3 reads CASSQDTAKETQYF. DNA for the CDR3: TGCGCCAGCAGCCAAGACACAGCGAAAGAGACCCAGTACTTC.